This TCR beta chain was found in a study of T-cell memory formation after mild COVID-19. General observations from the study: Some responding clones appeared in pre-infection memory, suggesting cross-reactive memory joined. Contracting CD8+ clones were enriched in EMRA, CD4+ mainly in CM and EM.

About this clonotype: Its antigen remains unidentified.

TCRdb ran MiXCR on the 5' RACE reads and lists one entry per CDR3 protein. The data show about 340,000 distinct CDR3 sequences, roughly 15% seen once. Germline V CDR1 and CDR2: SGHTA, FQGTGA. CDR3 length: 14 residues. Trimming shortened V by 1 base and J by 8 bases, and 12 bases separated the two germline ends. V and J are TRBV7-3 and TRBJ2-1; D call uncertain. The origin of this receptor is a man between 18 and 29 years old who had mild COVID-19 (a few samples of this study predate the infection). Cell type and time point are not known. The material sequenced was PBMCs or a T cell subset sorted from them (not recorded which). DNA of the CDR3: TGTGCCAGCAGCTTAAGTCCTAGATGGGATGAGCAGTTCTTC. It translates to CASSLSPRWDEQFF.